This T cell receptor (beta chain) stems from a study of CD4 T cells in relation to SARS-CoV-2 and coronaviruses. At the level of the study: Negative control cultures got HIV-1 Nef peptides or no peptide. Crossreactive spike epitopes shared across donors were mapped to their HLA restriction.

The CDR3 contains 15 residues. The V gene lost 4 bases and the J gene lost 6 bases, with 18 bases spanning the gap. CDR1 is MNHEY, CDR2 SMNVEV, per germline (reference sequence). TCRdb keeps only in-frame clones here, not all; method: immunoSEQ multiplex PCR. Among approximately 21,000 clones listed, around 78% were seen once. This clone was detected only once. Its antigen is unknown. The unexposed donors gave CD4+ T cells in about 2011-2019, prior to COVID-19. CD4+ T cells were isolated from the cells after around 9 days of culture. PBMCs were plated at around 2.1 million per well in IL-2-containing medium.

Sequenced material: CD4+ T cells from PBMCs, cultured in vitro. The rearrangement joins TRBV27 to TRBJ1-1; D is possibly TRBD1 (5 bases). The TCR was taken from a human donor in good health. The CDR3 loop is CASSWGFGGRAEAFF. The CDR3 DNA reads TGTGCCAGCAGTTGGGGTTTTGGGGGACGGGCTGAAGCTTTCTTT.